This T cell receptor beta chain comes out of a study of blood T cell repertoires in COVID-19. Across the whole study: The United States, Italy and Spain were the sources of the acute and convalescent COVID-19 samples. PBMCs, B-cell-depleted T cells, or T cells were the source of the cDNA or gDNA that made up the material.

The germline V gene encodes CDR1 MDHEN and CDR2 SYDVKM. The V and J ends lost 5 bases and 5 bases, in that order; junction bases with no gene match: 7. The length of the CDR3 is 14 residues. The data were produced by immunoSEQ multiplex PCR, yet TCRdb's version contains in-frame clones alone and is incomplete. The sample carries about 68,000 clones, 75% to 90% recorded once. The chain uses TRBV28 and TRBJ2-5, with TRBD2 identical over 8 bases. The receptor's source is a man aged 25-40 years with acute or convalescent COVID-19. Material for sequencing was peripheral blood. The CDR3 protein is CASSPGGGGETQYF. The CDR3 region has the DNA TGTGCCAGCAGTCCCGGGGGGGGCGGGGAGACCCAGTACTTC.